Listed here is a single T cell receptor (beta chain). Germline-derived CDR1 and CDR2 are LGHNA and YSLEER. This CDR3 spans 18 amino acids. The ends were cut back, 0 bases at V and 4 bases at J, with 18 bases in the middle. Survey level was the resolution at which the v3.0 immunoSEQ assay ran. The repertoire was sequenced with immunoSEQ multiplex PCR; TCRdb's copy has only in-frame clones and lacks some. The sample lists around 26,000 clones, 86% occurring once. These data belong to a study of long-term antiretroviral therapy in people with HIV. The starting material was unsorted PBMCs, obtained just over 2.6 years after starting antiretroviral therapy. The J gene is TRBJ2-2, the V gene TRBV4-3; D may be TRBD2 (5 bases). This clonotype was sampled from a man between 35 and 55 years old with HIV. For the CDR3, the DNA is TGCGCCAGCAGCCAAGAGTACAAGCGGTGGAGCGTCACCGGGGAGCTGTTTTTT. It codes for CASSQEYKRWSVTGELFF.